One sample yielded the 11 T cell receptor beta chains listed below, sequenced in a study of tumor-infiltrating lymphocytes in glioblastoma multiforme. TCR beta libraries were built from RNA through three nested multiplex PCR rounds using modified ARM-PCR. MiXCR, run by TCRdb on the multiplex PCR reads, gives a single entry per CDR3 protein. This table has about 9,600 distinct CDR3 sequences, 67% appearing once. The sequencing input was brain tumor tissue. These receptors were obtained from a male donor with glioblastoma.

The chain uses TRBV20-1 and TRBJ2-7, with 11 bases aligning to TRBD2. V shed 6 bases, J shed 9 bases, and the junction held 16 bases outside the gene matches. Germline V gene data show CDR1 as DFQATT and CDR2 as SNEGSKA (reference sequence). The CDR3 sequence is 15 residues long. CDR3: CSANLRTSGLGGQYF. CDR3 DNA sequence: TGCAGTGCCAACCTTCGGACTAGCGGGCTCGGGGGGCAGTACTTC.

As concerns this clonotype: The junction departs from germline at one end; a sequencing error may be responsible. The J gene is TRBJ1-1, the V gene TRBV11-1, with 8 bases fitting TRBD1. The CDR3 spans 15 residues. Germline CDR1 SGHAT, CDR2 FQDESV (reference sequence). CDR3 nucleotide sequence: TGTGACAGCAGCTTCCCGGGAACAGGGGGTACTGAAGCTTTCTTT. Translation gives CDSSFPGTGGTEAFF.

This clonotype occurred once. A read error may produce the germline difference seen at one junction end. The chain employs TRBV6-5 and TRBJ2-5, with D unresolved. CDR1 and CDR2 from the germline V gene are MNHEY and SVGAGI. This CDR3 comprises 13 residues. CDR3 coding DNA: TGTGCCAACAGTTCCCCCAGCTTGAAGACCCAGTACTTC. This sequence encodes CANSSPSLKTQYF.

This clonotype showed up just once. This chain links TRBV11-3 with TRBJ2-7, with D maybe TRBD2 (6 bases). The V gene's germline CDR1 is SGHNT and CDR2 YENEEA. The CDR3 has 14 amino acids. Trimming took 5 bases from V and 2 from J, leaving 13 bases between them. The CDR3 region is CASSAGLAAYEQYF. The DNA for the CDR3 is TGTGCCAGCAGCGCGGGACTGGCCGCCTACGAGCAGTACTTC.

The gene calls are TRBV11-3 and TRBJ2-2, with no clear D. Trimming stripped 3 bases from V and 4 bases from J, with 6 bases between. CDR1 is SGHNT, CDR2 YENEEA, per germline. CDR3 length: 13 amino acids. This chain's CDR3 is CASSFMVTGELFF. CDR3 in DNA: TGTGCCAGCAGCTTTATGGTCACCGGGGAGCTGTTTTTT.

The CDR3 sequence is CASSLFRDTGELFF. CDR3 bases: TGTGCCAGCAGCTTATTCAGGGACACCGGGGAGCTGTTTTTT. This chain uses TRBV11-2 with TRBJ2-2; TRBD1 might be the D (5 bases). Germline-derived CDR1 and CDR2 are SGHAT and FQNNGV. The CDR3 is made up of 14 amino acids. Trimming removed 2 bases at V and 3 bases at J, with 7 bases between.

By its share, this clonotype is medium-sized. This chain joins TRBV20-1 and TRBJ2-2; 7 bases map to TRBD2. Germline V CDR1 and CDR2: DFQATT, SNEGSKA (reference sequence). Trimming removed 5 bases from V and 6 bases from J; junction bases left unmatched: 15. CDR3 size: 16 residues. Here the CDR3 reads CSAQEEAGVESGELFF. The CDR3 coding sequence is TGCAGTGCTCAGGAAGAGGCGGGAGTAGAATCCGGGGAGCTGTTTTTT.

Only one count was recorded for this clonotype. Compared with germline, one end of the junction differs, possibly owing to a read error. This chain links TRBV11-1 with TRBJ2-1, with D unclear. The CDR3 loop spans 12 amino acids. Germline CDR1 SGHAT, CDR2 FQDESV (reference sequence). CDR3 DNA: TGTGCCAGCAACCTAATTGGGGATGAGCAGCTCTTC. Protein product: CASNLIGDEQLF.

As regards this clonotype: The junction and the germline gene differ at one end; a read error may be behind it. This chain connects TRBV10-1 to TRBJ2-7; 10 nucleotides match TRBD2. This CDR3 is 14 amino acids long. CDR1 and CDR2 from the germline V gene are WNHNN and SYGVQD (reference sequence). The DNA of the CDR3 is TGCGCCAGCAGTGGTAGCGGGAGGTGTGACGAGCAATACTTT. Encoded protein: CASSGSGRCDEQYF.

This clonotype was recorded once. No conserved phenylalanine or tryptophan is present at the end of the CDR3, so a read error is the likely explanation. The V gene is TRBV5-4, the J gene TRBJ1-5; maybe TRBD1 (5 bases). V lost 4 bases, J lost 2 bases, and 10 bases lay in between. The CDR3 spans 14 residues. Germline V gives CDR1 SGHNT, CDR2 YYREEE (reference sequence). In DNA form, the CDR3 reads TGTGCCAGCAGCGTGGCAGGGCGCAATCAGCCCCAGCATTTG. Translating it yields CASSVAGRNQPQHL.

This rearrangement joins TRBV20-1 to TRBJ2-3; no clear D. The V end was cut by 6 bases, the J end by 0 bases, with 13 bases between. The CDR3 covers 14 residues. Germline V lookup: CDR1 DFQATT, CDR2 SNEGSKA (reference sequence). The CDR3 loop reads CSAHTPFSTDTQYF. CDR3 in DNA: TGCAGTGCCCACACCCCGTTTAGCACAGATACGCAGTATTTT.